This TCR beta chain was identified during a study of graft-versus-host responses after intestinal transplantation. Study background: Anti-thymocyte globulin induction preceded about three years of tacrolimus and steroid maintenance in all recipients. Study-wide results and caveats: Allografts of one patient group, those with graft-donor T cell macrochimerism, had high graft-versus-host to host-versus-graft clonal ratios. Investigators detected GvH clones in recipient marrow, with some emerging earlier in ileum or blood.

Some clones are missing from TCRdb's copy, which holds only in-frame ones; the method was immunoSEQ multiplex PCR. This sample has tens of thousands of clones, with more than 75% found just once. V shed 3 bases and J 2 bases; nucleotides not matched to a gene: 2. CDR3 size: 14 residues. Germline CDR1 is SGHAT and CDR2 is FQNNGV. On this clone: Its cognate antigen is unknown.

The source is a human donor who was the organ donor for an intestinal transplant. Sequenced material: unstimulated CD8+ T cells sorted from spleen or lymph node cells, taken before transplant. V gene TRBV11-2 combines with J gene TRBJ1-1; 8 nucleotides agree with TRBD1. The CDR3 DNA reads TGTGCCAGCAGCTTGACAGGGGACAACACTGAAGCTTTCTTT. It codes for CASSLTGDNTEAFF. The full variable domain, its missing parts supplied by reference TRBV11-2 and TRBJ1-1, is EAGVAQSPRYKIIEKRQSVAFWCNPISGHATLYWYQQILGQGPKLLIQFQNNGVVDDSQLPKDRFSAERLKGVDSTLKIQPAKLEDSAVYLCASSLTGDNTEAFFGQGTRLTVV.